A selection of T cell receptor beta chains follows, all from one sample in a study of blood T cell repertoires in COVID-19. Assay used: immunoSEQ multiplex PCR; TCRdb lists only in-frame clones, some missing. The repertoire holds 150,000 to 200,000 clones, 80% to 85% seen once, with 13% in the top ten. The specimen sequenced was PBMCs or T cells enriched from blood (not recorded which). All receptors derive from a woman aged 55 to 70 who had recovered from COVID-19. The CDR3 runs from the conserved cysteine through the conserved F or W. Fields, in order: D gene, J gene, clone size, V gene, CDR3 DNA, CDR3 protein. A D gene is named only where the DNA matches it firmly. The size entry is marked missing in some rows and otherwise reads once, few, many or a size class.

>TRBD1|TRBJ1-2|-|TRBV11-2
TGTGCCAGCAGCTGGGGACAGGGTGTAACCTACACCTTC
CASSWGQGVTYTF
>TRBD1|TRBJ2-2|-|TRBV10-3
TGTGCCATCGCGGGACAGGCGAACACCGGGGAGCTGTTTTTT
CAIAGQANTGELFF
>-|TRBJ1-6|-|TRBV19
TGTGCCAGTAGTGGGCTGAGCTCCTATAATTCACCCCTCCACTTT
CASSGLSSYNSPLHF
>TRBD1|TRBJ1-3|-|TRBV6-5
TGTGCCACCGGACAGGGGGCGAGCTCTGGAAACACCATATATTTT
CATGQGASSGNTIYF
>TRBD1|TRBJ1-1|-|TRBV12-5
TGTGCTAGTGGTTTGGTCTCGGGACAGCACACTGAAGCTTTCTTT
CASGLVSGQHTEAFF
>-|TRBJ1-6|-|TRBV2
TGTGCCAGCAGTGAAGGTGGGGGGAGAGGAAGTTCACCCCTCCACTTT
CASSEGGGRGSSPLHF
>TRBD1|TRBJ1-1|-|TRBV7-6
TGTGCCAGCAGCATCGGGACAGGGAACACTGAAGCTTTCTTT
CASSIGTGNTEAFF
>TRBD1|TRBJ2-7|-|TRBV5-1
TGCGCCAGCAGCTTGGTTGGGACAGGGCATAACGAGCAGTACTTC
CASSLVGTGHNEQYF
>TRBD2|TRBJ2-1|-|TRBV5-4
TGTGCCAGCAGCTCCCCCAGGAGCGGGGGGGAGAATGAGCAGTTCTTC
CASSSPRSGGENEQFF
>-|TRBJ1-4|few|TRBV18
TGTGCCAGCTCACCACCTCACAGGGCGCCTAATGAAAAACTGTTTTTT
CASSPPHRAPNEKLFF
>-|TRBJ1-1|-|TRBV7-5
TGTGCCAGAAGCTTTCCGGCCCTAGGACAATTTTTGGACACTGAAGCTTTCTTT
CARSFPALGQFLDTEAFF
>-|TRBJ1-1|-|TRBV11-3
TGTGCCAGCAGCTTTCAGGGGAACACTGAAGCTTTCTTT
CASSFQGNTEAFF
>TRBD2|TRBJ2-7|-|TRBV3-1/TRBV3-2
TGTGCCAGCAGCCATTACGCCACTAGCGGGGATTCCTACGAGCAGTACTTC
CASSHYATSGDSYEQYF
>-|TRBJ2-7|-|TRBV10-3
TGTGCCATCAGTGAGTCGCAGGTAGGCGACGAGCAGTACTTC
CAISESQVGDEQYF
>TRBD1|TRBJ2-5|once|TRBV6-1
TGTGCCAGCAGTGCCAGATTGAGGGACAGGTTTTGGAGGACCCAGTACTTC
CASSARLRDRFWRTQYF
>-|TRBJ2-3|-|TRBV28
TGTGCCAGCTTGAGGGCGAGCACAGATACGCAGTATTTT
CASLRASTDTQYF
>TRBD1|TRBJ1-1|-|TRBV6-1
TGTGCCAGCAGTGAACGGACAGGGAGGACTGAAGCTTTCTTT
CASSERTGRTEAFF
>-|TRBJ2-5|-|TRBV3-1/TRBV3-2
TGTGCCAGCAGCCAAGTAGTTGAGACCCAGTACTTC
CASSQVVETQYF
>TRBD1|TRBJ2-7|-|TRBV3-1/TRBV3-2
TGTGCCAGCAGCCCTTGGGACAGGTCTTACGAGCAGTACTTC
CASSPWDRSYEQYF
>TRBD1|TRBJ1-1|-|TRBV27
TGTGCCAGCAGTCCTTCCGGGACAGGGGGTCCGAACACTGAAGCTTTCTTT
CASSPSGTGGPNTEAFF
>TRBD1|TRBJ1-2|-|TRBV7-2
TGTGCCAGCAGCCCTTCGACAGGGGGAAATGGCTACACCTTC
CASSPSTGGNGYTF